Below are 9 T cell receptor beta chains sequenced from a single sample in a study of Ad26.COV2.S vaccination and SARS-CoV-2 variants. This table comes from immunoSEQ multiplex PCR, and its TCRdb copy is limited to in-frame clones, with some not included. Altogether about 180,000 clones are present, about 83% being singletons, with the ten largest covering about 5.5%. Sequencing was performed on peripheral blood, taken after recovery from COVID-19. All receptors derive from a human donor who had recovered from COVID-19.

The V and J genes are TRBV6-5 and TRBJ1-4; possible D gene TRBD1, 5 bases. Germline-derived CDR1 and CDR2 are MNHEY and SVGAGI. The CDR3 runs 15 residues. Trimming left V 1 base short and J 5 bases short, with 11 bases between. CDR3 sequence (DNA): TGTGCCAGCAGTTACTTCGCGGGGGGGAATGAAAAACTGTTTTTT. This sequence encodes CASSYFAGGNEKLFF.

The V call is TRBV28, the J call TRBJ1-1; D remains unclear. Germline V gene sequence: CDR1 MDHEN, CDR2 SYDVKM. Trimming stripped 3 bases from V and 5 bases from J, with 10 bases between. CDR3 length: 13 residues. The CDR3 sequence is CASSLPGGTEAFF. The CDR3 nucleotides read TGTGCCAGCAGTTTGCCCGGAGGAACTGAAGCTTTCTTT.

This rearrangement joins TRBV10-1 to TRBJ2-1, with 8 bases matching TRBD2. The CDR3 runs to 15 residues. The ends lost 2 bases at V and 7 bases at J; junction bases unmatched: 7. Germline CDR1 WNHNN, CDR2 SYGVQD (reference sequence). The chain's CDR3 is CASSESGSGRNEQFF. The DNA of the CDR3 is TGCGCCAGCAGTGAGAGCGGGAGCGGAAGGAATGAGCAGTTCTTC.

The chain carries TRBV27 and TRBJ2-2, with TRBD2 identical over 12 bases. This CDR3 contains 16 residues. The V gene's germline CDR1 is MNHEY and CDR2 SMNVEV (reference sequence). The trim removed 7 bases at V and 4 bases at J, leaving 7 bases unmatched. CDR3 nucleotides: TGTGCCAGCACCAAAACTAGCGGGAGGAGCACCGGGGAGCTGTTTTTT. It codes for CASTKTSGRSTGELFF.

This clone has a handful of counts. V and J are TRBV28 and TRBJ2-7; no clear D. CDR1 is MDHEN, CDR2 SYDVKM, per germline. This CDR3 has 13 amino acids. V lost 4 bases and J 0 bases, leaving 7 bases between the germline ends. The CDR3 nucleotides are TGTGCCAGCAGTTGGCAAAGCTCCTACGAGCAGTACTTC. The encoded protein is CASSWQSSYEQYF.

This rearrangement joins TRBV25-1 to TRBJ2-1; 14 bases match TRBD2. Germline V gene lookup returns CDR1 MGHDK and CDR2 SYGVNS. The CDR3 has 15 amino acids. V shed 3 bases, J shed 9 bases, and the junction held 4 bases outside the gene matches. CDR3 DNA sequence: TGTGCCAGCAGTGATCCGGGACTAGCGGGAGCTGAGCAGTTCTTC. It codes for CASSDPGLAGAEQFF.

V and J are TRBV28 and TRBJ1-1, with D maybe TRBD1 (5 bases). The germline CDR1 and CDR2 sequences are MDHEN and SYDVKM. V was trimmed by 8 bases and J by 3 bases, leaving 16 bases between them. CDR3 length: 14 residues. CDR3 in amino acids: CASLGQGWYTEAFF. Written as DNA, the CDR3 is TGTGCCAGCCTAGGGCAGGGATGGTACACTGAAGCTTTCTTT.

The V call is TRBV20-1, the J call TRBJ2-1; tentative D call: TRBD2 (6 bases). The CDR3 is 11 amino acids. V lost 5 bases to trimming and J lost 10 bases, with 12 bases between them. CDR1 is DFQATT and CDR2 is SNEGSKA in the germline V gene (reference sequence). The CDR3 loop reads CSAPREREQFF. CDR3 nucleotide sequence: TGCAGTGCTCCCCGGGAGAGAGAGCAGTTCTTC.

The chain combines TRBV5-1 with TRBJ2-6; D ambiguous. The CDR3 length is 17 residues. V was pared by 4 bases and J by 0 bases, with 14 bases between. Per germline, CDR1 SGHRS and CDR2 YFSETQ. CDR3 DNA: TGCGCCAGCAGCCCCACCGGGCCAAACTCTGGGGCCAACGTCCTGACTTTC. Protein sequence: CASSPTGPNSGANVLTF. Full variable domain (rest looked up from reference TRBV5-1 and TRBJ2-6): KAGVTQTPRYLIKTRGQQVTLSCSPISGHRSVSWYQQTPGQGLQFLFEYFSETQRNKGNFPGRFSGRQFSNSRSEMNVSTLELGDSALYLCASSPTGPNSGANVLTFGAGSRLTVL.